This T cell receptor beta chain stems from a study of monozygotic twins with inflammatory bowel disease. TCRdb reprocessed the 5' RACE reads; each CDR3 protein has one entry and no DNA is given. The sample has 160,000 or so distinct CDR3 sequences; the top ten hold 2% to 2.5%. The sequenced sample consisted of blood. This sequence originates from a human donor with ulcerative colitis or Crohn's disease, or a healthy co-twin of an affected twin (not recorded which).

The CDR3 spells CASSLGTGIEAFF. The chain carries TRBV7-2 and TRBJ1-1; TCRdb returns TRBD1, unconfirmable since there is no DNA. This CDR3 spans 13 amino acids. The germline CDR1 and CDR2 sequences are SGHTA and FQGNSA.